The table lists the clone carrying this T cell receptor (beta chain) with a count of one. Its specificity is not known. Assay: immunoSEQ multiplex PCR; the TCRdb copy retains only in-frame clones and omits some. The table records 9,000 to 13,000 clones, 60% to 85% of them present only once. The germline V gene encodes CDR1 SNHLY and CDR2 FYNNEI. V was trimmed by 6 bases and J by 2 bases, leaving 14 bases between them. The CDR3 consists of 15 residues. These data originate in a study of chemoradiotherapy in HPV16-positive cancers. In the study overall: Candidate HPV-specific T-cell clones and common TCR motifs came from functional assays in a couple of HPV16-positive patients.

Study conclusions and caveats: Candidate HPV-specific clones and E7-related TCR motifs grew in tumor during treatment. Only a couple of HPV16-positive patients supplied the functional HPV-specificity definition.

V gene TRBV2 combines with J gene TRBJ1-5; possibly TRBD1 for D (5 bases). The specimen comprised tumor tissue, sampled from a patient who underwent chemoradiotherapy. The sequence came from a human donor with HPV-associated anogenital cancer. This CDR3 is CASRAGTQGNQPQHF. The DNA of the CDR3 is TGTGCCAGCAGAGCCGGGACCCAAGGCAATCAGCCCCAGCATTTT.